Below are 16 T cell receptor beta chains sequenced from a single sample in a study of blood T cell repertoires in COVID-19. Some clones are missing from TCRdb's copy, which holds only in-frame ones; the method was immunoSEQ multiplex PCR. The table lists about 19,000 clones, roughly four fifths of them singletons. Sample: peripheral blood. The receptors originated from a human donor in a cohort sampled during active COVID-19.

This chain links TRBV29-1 with TRBJ2-1; 9 bases are a match to TRBD2. From germline, CDR1 is SQVTM and CDR2 ANQGSEA. This CDR3 has 17 amino acids. V lost 1 base to trimming and J lost 5 bases; unmatched junction nucleotides: 12. CDR3 region: CSVEGLWLAGKHNEQFF. The DNA for the CDR3 is TGCAGCGTTGAAGGGTTGTGGCTAGCGGGAAAGCACAATGAGCAGTTCTTC.

The chain recombines TRBV7-9 with TRBJ1-4; no clear D gene. V was trimmed by 0 bases and J by 0 bases, leaving 11 bases between them. This CDR3 spans 17 amino acids. Germline V gene data show CDR1 as SEHNR and CDR2 as FQNEAQ (reference sequence). This CDR3 reads CASSLAGRFATNEKLFF. CDR3 DNA: TGTGCCAGCAGCTTAGCGGGCAGGTTCGCAACTAATGAAAAACTGTTTTTT. The full variable domain, its missing parts supplied by reference TRBV7-9 and TRBJ1-4, is DTGVSQNPRHKITKRGQNVTFRCDPISEHNRLYWYRQTLGQGPEFLTYFQNEAQLEKSRLLSDRFSAERPKGSFSTLEIQRTEQGDSAMYLCASSLAGRFATNEKLFFGSGTQLSVL.

The chain is built from TRBV2 and TRBJ2-1; D possibly corresponds to TRBD1 (5 bases). Trimming left V 4 bases short and J 8 bases short, with 12 bases between. The CDR3 covers 13 residues. Germline CDR1 and CDR2: SNHLY and FYNNEI. DNA of the CDR3: TGTGCCAGCAGTGGGTCAGGGTTTGATGAGCAGTTCTTC. Protein sequence: CASSGSGFDEQFF.

CDR3: CASMSLISGRAGGEQFF. CDR3 nucleotides: TGCGCCAGCATGTCCCTCATTAGCGGGAGGGCAGGTGGCGAGCAGTTCTTC. The chain has TRBV5-1 and TRBJ2-1; 11 bases are a match to TRBD2. Losses at the gene ends were 6 bases for V and 10 bases for J; bases not matched to a gene: 18. CDR1 is SGHRS and CDR2 is YFSETQ in the germline V gene. The CDR3 is 17 amino acids. The whole variable domain, filled in from reference TRBV5-1 and TRBJ2-1, reads KAGVTQTPRYLIKTRGQQVTLSCSPISGHRSVSWYQQTPGQGLQFLFEYFSETQRNKGNFPGRFSGRQFSNSRSEMNVSTLELGDSALYLCASMSLISGRAGGEQFFGPGTRLTVL.

This sequence joins TRBV5-8 and TRBJ2-2, with D unclear. V lost 2 bases, J lost 5 bases, and 7 bases lay in between. Germline CDR1 reads SGHTS; CDR2 reads YDEGEE. The CDR3 length is 13 residues. The CDR3 is CASSFIVTGELFF. The CDR3 DNA is TGTGCCAGCAGCTTTATAGTAACCGGGGAGCTGTTTTTT. The variable domain in full, completed from reference TRBV5-8 and TRBJ2-2, reads EAGVTQSPTHLIKTRGQQATLRCSPISGHTSVYWYQQALGLGLQFLLWYDEGEERNRGNFPPRFSGRQFPNYSSELNVNALELEDSALYLCASSFIVTGELFFGEGSRLTVL.

The V call is TRBV15, the J call TRBJ1-5, with D unclear. Per germline, CDR1 LNHNV and CDR2 YYDKDF (reference sequence). The CDR3 loop spans 14 amino acids. V gave up 8 bases and J gave up 0 bases, with 11 bases separating them. The CDR3 sequence: CATRPFGSNQPQHF. The CDR3 DNA is TGTGCCACCCGTCCGTTCGGTAGCAATCAGCCCCAGCATTTT.

J is TRBJ1-5 and V is TRBV28, with 7 bases aligning to TRBD1. Looked up from germline, CDR1 is MDHEN and CDR2 is SYDVKM. After removal of 1 base from V and 4 bases from J, the junction contained 1 base not matched to a gene. The CDR3 sequence is 14 residues long. The CDR3 nucleotides read TGTGCCAGCAGTTTATTACAGGGGAATCAGCCCCAGCATTTT. It specifies CASSLLQGNQPQHF.

CDR3 sequence reads: CASSGGTGGWEQFF. CDR3 in DNA: TGCGCCAGCAGCGGCGGGACAGGGGGGTGGGAGCAGTTCTTC. The chain recombines TRBV5-1 with TRBJ2-1, with 11 nucleotides matching TRBD1. Germline trimming cut 4 bases from V and 10 bases from J; bases unmatched to any gene: 7. Germline CDR1 SGHRS, CDR2 YFSETQ. The CDR3 covers 14 residues.

The table lists this clone with a few counts. The rearrangement links TRBV7-2 to TRBJ1-5; TRBD1 is a possible D gene (5 bases). From germline, CDR1 is SGHTA and CDR2 FQGNSA. The CDR3 sequence is 13 residues long. Trimming took off 5 bases at V and 0 bases at J, with 5 bases between the two ends. Here the CDR3 reads CASSQGSNQPQHF. CDR3 nucleotide sequence: TGTGCCAGCAGCCAGGGTAGCAATCAGCCCCAGCATTTT.

This clone turned up a few times. The rearrangement links TRBV30 to TRBJ2-2; weak D call: TRBD1 (7 bases). CDR1 is GTSNPN, CDR2 SVGIG, per germline (reference sequence). With 5 bases removed from V and 6 bases from J, the gap between germline ends came to 19 bases. The CDR3 length is 15 residues. This CDR3 is CAWSGGQGDSGELFF. The CDR3 nucleotides are TGTGCCTGGTCCGGAGGGCAGGGGGATTCCGGGGAGCTGTTTTTT.

The chain couples TRBV27 to TRBJ2-2, with 12 bases fitting TRBD2. From germline, CDR1 is MNHEY and CDR2 SMNVEV (reference sequence). Trimming removed 4 bases from V and 6 bases from J; junction bases left unmatched: 24. The CDR3 spans 22 residues. Here the CDR3 DNA reads TGTGCCAGCAGTTCCGGTATATATAAAGGACTAGCGGGGACTGATGGGGCCGGGGAGCTGTTTTTT. Amino acids: CASSSGIYKGLAGTDGAGELFF.

The V and J genes are TRBV5-1 and TRBJ1-3, with no clear D. Trimming removed 5 bases at V and 0 bases at J, with 12 bases between. Germline CDR1 is SGHRS and CDR2 is YFSETQ. The CDR3 sequence is 15 residues long. CDR3 in amino acids: CASSRAGTSGNTIYF. The CDR3 DNA sequence: TGCGCCAGCAGTCGGGCGGGAACCTCTGGAAACACCATATATTTT.

This clone showed up just a few times. For the CDR3, the DNA is TGTGCCAGCAGTGACTCTAGCGGCAGCTCCTACAATGAGCAGTTCTTC. Translated, it gives CASSDSSGSSYNEQFF. The rearrangement uses TRBV6-4 and TRBJ2-1; weak D call: TRBD2 (6 bases). Germline CDR1 reads MRHNA; CDR2 reads SNTAGT. V lost 0 bases, J lost 0 bases, and 9 bases lay in between. The CDR3 contains 16 residues.

This clone has just a few counts. The chain carries TRBV6-5 and TRBJ2-3, with 12 bases matching TRBD1. The CDR3 sequence is 15 residues long. Trimming took 5 bases from V and 4 from J; bases not matched to a gene: 4. Germline V lookup: CDR1 MNHEY, CDR2 SVGAGI. The CDR3 DNA reads TGTGCCAGCAGTCCCGGGACAGGGGGCTCAGATACGCAGTATTTT. Protein sequence: CASSPGTGGSDTQYF.

The sample holds one count of this clone. The J gene is TRBJ2-1, the V gene TRBV19, with 12 bases fitting TRBD2. Germline V CDR1 and CDR2: LNHDA, SQIVND (reference sequence). J was trimmed by 9 bases and V by 6 bases; bases with no gene match: 6. This CDR3 is 14 amino acids long. The CDR3: CASRPGLAGGEQFF. The CDR3 DNA is TGTGCCAGTAGGCCGGGACTAGCGGGCGGTGAGCAGTTCTTC.

This rearrangement joins TRBV5-5 to TRBJ2-2; tentatively, D is TRBD1 (6 bases). Germline V gives CDR1 SGHKS, CDR2 YYEKEE (reference sequence). The CDR3 loop spans 15 amino acids. The ends were cut back, 2 bases at V and 0 bases at J, with 8 bases in the middle. CDR3 region: CASSLKGANTGELFF. DNA for the CDR3: TGTGCCAGCAGCTTAAAGGGGGCGAACACCGGGGAGCTGTTTTTT.